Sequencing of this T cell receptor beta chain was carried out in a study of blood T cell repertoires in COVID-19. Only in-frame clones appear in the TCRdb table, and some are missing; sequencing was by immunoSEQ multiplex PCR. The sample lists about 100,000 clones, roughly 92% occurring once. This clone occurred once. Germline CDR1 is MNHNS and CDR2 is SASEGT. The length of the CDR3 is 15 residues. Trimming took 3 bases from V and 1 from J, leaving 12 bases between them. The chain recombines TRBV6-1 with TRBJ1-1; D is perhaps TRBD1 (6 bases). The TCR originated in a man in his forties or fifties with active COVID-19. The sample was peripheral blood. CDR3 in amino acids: CASSDPGQENTEAFF. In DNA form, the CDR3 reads TGTGCCAGCAGTGACCCGGGACAAGAGAACACTGAAGCTTTCTTT.